The T cell receptor beta chain described here comes from a study of beta chain features in type 1 diabetes. Comments on this clone: Antigen specificity is unknown.

This CDR3 contains 15 residues. The germline gives CDR1 SEHNR, CDR2 FQNEAQ (reference sequence). Trimming pared 10 bases from V and 0 bases from J, leaving 13 bases between. General study results and limits: Patients with Type 1 diabetes showed moderately but significantly shorter TCRB CDR3s in all four CD4+ subsets.

Expressed TCRB transcripts were sequenced because the entire RNA isolate underwent reverse transcription. TCRdb's copy holds only in-frame clones and misses some; the assay was immunoSEQ multiplex PCR. The data contain approximately 140,000 clones, approximately 10% of them seen just once; the ten biggest clones take up roughly 0.75%. This clonotype was obtained from a man aged 25-45 years with type 1 diabetes. The rearrangement uses TRBV7-9 and TRBJ1-6; unclear D gene. The sequenced sample was central memory CD4+ T cells from blood. CDR3 amino acids: CATPRGISYNSPLHF. DNA for the CDR3: TGTGCCACCCCGCGAGGCATCTCCTATAATTCACCCCTCCACTTT.